The 12 T cell receptor beta chains listed next were all sequenced from one sample in a study of blood T cell repertoires in COVID-19. The assay was immunoSEQ multiplex PCR, and TCRdb's table has in-frame clones only and misses some. The data contain a few hundred thousand clones, 84% of them singletons. Source material: peripheral blood. The receptors shown here come from a human donor in a cohort sampled during active COVID-19.

The V and J genes are TRBV27 and TRBJ1-2; maybe TRBD1 (5 bases). V was shortened by 6 bases and J by 5 bases, with 22 bases between the two germline ends. Germline lookup yields CDR1 MNHEY and CDR2 SMNVEV (reference sequence). The CDR3 sequence is 16 residues long. This chain's CDR3 is CASSYRQQPRIYGYTF. The CDR3 nucleotides are TGTGCCAGCAGCTATAGACAGCAACCTCGGATTTATGGCTACACCTTC.

This chain links TRBV6-5 with TRBJ1-2, with a possible D match to TRBD1 (6 bases). CDR3 size: 15 residues. Germline assignment: CDR1 MNHEY and CDR2 SVGAGI. Trimming left V 6 bases short and J 3 bases short, with 17 bases between. The CDR3 protein is CASRRGGGGDYGYTF. The CDR3 DNA follows: TGTGCCAGCAGGCGGGGAGGGGGTGGCGACTATGGCTACACCTTC.

This clone was recorded only once. This chain links TRBV10-2 with TRBJ2-5, with D possibly TRBD1 on 5 matching bases. The V gene's germline CDR1 is WSHSY and CDR2 SAAADI. V lost 5 bases and J lost 2, with 6 bases in between. The CDR3 totals 12 residues. Here the CDR3 reads CASSRQQETQYF. The CDR3 nucleotides read TGCGCCAGCAGTAGACAGCAAGAGACCCAGTACTTC.

This clone appeared a single time. The gene calls are TRBV5-1 and TRBJ1-1; the D is unclear. The germline gives CDR1 SGHRS, CDR2 YFSETQ. The CDR3 spans 14 residues. V lost 0 bases to trimming and J lost 5 bases, with 11 bases between them. The CDR3 is CASSLVVGRTEAFF. The CDR3 region has the DNA TGCGCCAGCAGCTTGGTTGTAGGGAGGACTGAAGCTTTCTTT.

The chain uses TRBV15 and TRBJ1-4; 9 nucleotides match TRBD1. CDR1 and CDR2 (germline): LNHNV, YYDKDF (reference sequence). This CDR3 comprises 15 residues. With 5 bases clipped from V and 4 bases from J, the junction kept 5 bases outside the gene matches. This CDR3 is CATSVQGASNEKLFF. As DNA, the CDR3 is TGTGCCACCAGCGTACAGGGGGCCAGTAATGAAAAACTGTTTTTT.

The chain has TRBV18 and TRBJ2-1; D possibly corresponds to TRBD2 (6 bases). The CDR3 runs to 14 residues. Between the trimmed V and J ends, which lost 0 bases and 6 bases, there was a span of 9 bases. Germline CDR1 is KGHSH and CDR2 is LQKENI. The CDR3 spells CASSPPMGGNEQFF. CDR3 sequence (DNA): TGTGCCAGCTCACCACCTATGGGGGGCAATGAGCAGTTCTTC.

The chain carries TRBV28 and TRBJ1-6; a weak D match, TRBD1 (6 bases). CDR3 length: 16 amino acids. The germline V and J ends were trimmed by 1 base and 5 bases, with 12 bases remaining between them. Germline values: CDR1 MDHEN, CDR2 SYDVKM. The CDR3 DNA sequence: TGTGCCAGCAGTTTATACAGGGCCCTCAATAATTCACCCCTCCACTTT. Translated: CASSLYRALNNSPLHF.

The rearrangement joins TRBV6-2 or TRBV6-3 to TRBJ2-1; TRBD2 aligns across 11 bases. CDR3 length: 14 amino acids. Germline loops: CDR1 MNHEY, CDR2 SVGEGT. Germline trimming cut 4 bases from V and 9 bases from J; bases unmatched to any gene: 5. The CDR3 bases are TGTGCCAGCAGTTTAAGACTAGCGGGGTTTGAGCAGTTCTTC. It yields the protein CASSLRLAGFEQFF.

The rearrangement uses TRBV5-5 and TRBJ1-2, with 10 bases aligning to TRBD1. The germline V gene encodes CDR1 SGHKS and CDR2 YYEKEE (reference sequence). This CDR3 contains 15 residues. Losses at the gene ends were 4 bases for V and 5 bases for J; bases not matched to a gene: 8. The DNA of the CDR3 is TGTGCCAGCAGCGACCCGGGACAGGGGATTTATGGCTACACCTTC. This codes for CASSDPGQGIYGYTF.

The chain links TRBV7-2 to TRBJ2-1; 9 bases match TRBD2. Germline CDR1 SGHTA, CDR2 FQGNSA. The CDR3 sequence is 15 residues long. J was trimmed by 3 bases and V by 6 bases; bases with no gene match: 6. The DNA of the CDR3 is TGTGCCAGCAGACGCAGCGGGGGGATCTACAATGAGCAGTTCTTC. Encoded protein: CASRRSGGIYNEQFF.

Only one count was recorded for this clone. The chain carries TRBV3-1 (or the pseudogene TRBV3-2) and TRBJ2-1, with 7 positions matching TRBD1. Germline V CDR1 and CDR2: LGHDT, YNNKEL (reference sequence). The CDR3 totals 14 residues. J was trimmed by 8 bases and V by 7 bases; bases with no gene match: 11. CDR3 residues: CASIPTRDRDEQFF. In DNA form, the CDR3 reads TGTGCCAGCATCCCCACGAGAGACAGGGATGAGCAGTTCTTC.

This clone has a single count. The chain couples TRBV7-8 to TRBJ2-5; D is possibly TRBD2 (6 bases). Germline V gene lookup returns CDR1 SGHVS and CDR2 FQNEAQ. The ends were cut back, 5 bases at V and 5 bases at J, with 24 bases in the middle. The length of the CDR3 is 17 residues. The DNA for the CDR3 is TGTGCCAGCAGCACCTATGGGCACCACCAGGAGGGGGAGACCCAGTACTTC. Protein sequence: CASSTYGHHQEGETQYF.